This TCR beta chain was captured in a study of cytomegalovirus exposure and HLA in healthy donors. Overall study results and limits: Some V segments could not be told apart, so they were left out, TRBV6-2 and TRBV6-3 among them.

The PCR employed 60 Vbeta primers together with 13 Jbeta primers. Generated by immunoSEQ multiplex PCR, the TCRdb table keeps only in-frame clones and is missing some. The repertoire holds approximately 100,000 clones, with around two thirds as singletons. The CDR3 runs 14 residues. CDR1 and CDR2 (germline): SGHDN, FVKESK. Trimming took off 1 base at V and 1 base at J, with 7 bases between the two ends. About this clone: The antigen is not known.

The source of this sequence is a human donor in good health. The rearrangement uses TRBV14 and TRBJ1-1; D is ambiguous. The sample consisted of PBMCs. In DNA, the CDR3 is TGTGCCAGCAGCCAAGTTCGGGGGAACACTGAAGCTTTCTTT. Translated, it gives CASSQVRGNTEAFF.